This paragraph covers one TCR beta chain sequence. Its antigen is still unknown. The entry originates in a study of regulatory dendritic cells for organ transplantation. Findings of the study overall: Alloreactive memory CD8+ T cell pools varied considerably between individuals.

Clones were read by immunoSEQ multiplex PCR, and TCRdb kept only the in-frame ones, dropping some. The sample contains around 30,000 clones, over 75% of which appear only once. Trimming at V came to 3 bases and at J to 9 bases, leaving 9 bases not matched to a gene. The CDR3 is 15 amino acids. Germline values: CDR1 SGHTA, CDR2 FQGTGA. The sequence was collected from a human donor in good health. Input material: memory CD4+ T cells from blood. The sample's subset: CD45RO+ memory T cells. The V call is TRBV7-3, the J call TRBJ2-1; TRBD2 agrees at 9 bases. CDR3 DNA: TGTGCCAGCAGCTTTAGTTCTAGCGGGGTTTCTGAGCAGTTCTTC. Its protein is CASSFSSSGVSEQFF. The full variable domain, rest sourced from reference TRBV7-3 and TRBJ2-1, is GAGVSQTPSNKVTEKGKYVELRCDPISGHTALYWYRQSLGQGPEFLIYFQGTGAADDSGLPNDRFFAVRPEGSVSTLKIQRTERGDSAVYLCASSFSSSGVSEQFFGPGTRLTVL.